The 18 T cell receptor beta chains presented below share a single source sample, sequenced in a study of blood T cell repertoires in COVID-19. Produced via immunoSEQ multiplex PCR; TCRdb's table is partial and in-frame only. Of 25,000 to 35,000 clones in the sample, 90% to 95% were seen once. Sequencing was performed on peripheral blood. These receptors came from a human donor in a cohort sampled during active COVID-19.

The rearrangement uses TRBV2 and TRBJ1-2; TRBD1 matches at 8 bases. This CDR3 region has 14 residues. Germline-derived CDR1 and CDR2 are SNHLY and FYNNEI. V shed 4 bases, J shed 5 bases, and the junction held 6 bases outside the gene matches. The CDR3 DNA reads TGTGCCAGCAGTGGGACAGGGCTTCTTTATGGCTACACCTTC. Translation: CASSGTGLLYGYTF.

This clone has just one count. The V gene is TRBV5-1, the J gene TRBJ2-2; D ambiguous. Trimming cost V 1 base and J 8 bases, with 6 bases left between them. The CDR3 sequence is 12 residues long. CDR1 is SGHRS, CDR2 YFSETQ, per germline. CDR3 nucleotides: TGCGCCAGCAGCTTGTTAGTGGGGGAGCTGTTTTTT. Protein sequence: CASSLLVGELFF.

The genes are TRBV27 and TRBJ1-2; the D gene is possibly TRBD1 (6 bases). Looked up from germline, CDR1 is MNHEY and CDR2 is SMNVEV (reference sequence). The CDR3 spans 17 residues. Between the trimmed V and J ends, which lost 7 bases and 1 base, there was a span of 22 bases. CDR3 in DNA: TGTGCCAGCAAAAGCTCGGGACAAGCCCCTTATAACTATGGCTACACCTTC. Its protein product is CASKSSGQAPYNYGYTF.

Details on this clone: Other DNA sequences in the sample encode the same CDR3. The rearrangement joins TRBV19 to TRBJ2-1; TRBD1 matches 9 bases. Unmatched junction bases numbered 4, after V lost 3 bases and J lost 4 bases. This CDR3 has 15 residues. The germline V gene encodes CDR1 LNHDA and CDR2 SQIVND (reference sequence). This CDR3 is CASSIGQGRYNEQFF. CDR3 DNA sequence: TGTGCCAGTAGTATTGGACAGGGGCGGTACAATGAGCAGTTCTTC.

This rearrangement joins TRBV7-9 to TRBJ1-6, with D unresolved. Trimming took off 2 bases at V and 2 bases at J, with 7 bases between the two ends. Germline V gene data show CDR1 as SEHNR and CDR2 as FQNEAQ (reference sequence). The CDR3 extends over 15 amino acids. As DNA, the CDR3 is TGTGCCAGCAGCTTACCGGGGACCTATAATTCACCCCTCCACTTT. As protein: CASSLPGTYNSPLHF.

In nucleotides, the CDR3 is TGTGCCAGCAGCCAAGGACACCTCTCTGGAAACACCATATATTTT. It translates to CASSQGHLSGNTIYF. This chain links TRBV14 with TRBJ1-3; D is unresolved. Looked up from germline, CDR1 is SGHDN and CDR2 is FVKESK. The CDR3 spans 15 residues. V lost 1 base and J 0 bases, leaving 7 bases between the germline ends.

CDR3 amino acids: CASRVADYGANVLTF. DNA of the CDR3: TGTGCCAGCAGAGTCGCAGATTACGGGGCCAACGTCCTGACTTTC. The V call is TRBV6-6, the J call TRBJ2-6; D ambiguous. From germline, CDR1 is MNHNY and CDR2 SVGAGI (reference sequence). The V and J ends lost 6 bases and 4 bases respectively, with 13 bases between them. This CDR3 is built from 15 residues.

The chain has TRBV3-1 (or the pseudogene TRBV3-2) and TRBJ2-1; no clear D gene. Germline values: CDR1 LGHDT, CDR2 YNNKEL (reference sequence). Deletions cut 0 bases from V and 2 bases from J, with 5 bases between. The CDR3 spans 14 residues. DNA for the CDR3: TGTGCCAGCAGCCAAGATTATGCCTACAATGAGCAGTTCTTC. This sequence encodes CASSQDYAYNEQFF.

The V call is TRBV29-1, the J call TRBJ2-7; D not certain. The V end was cut by 4 bases, the J end by 5 bases, with 9 bases between. CDR1 SQVTM and CDR2 ANQGSEA come from the germline V gene. CDR3 length equals 11 residues. As DNA, the CDR3 is TGCAGCGTTGGTCTAGTCCACGAGCAGTACTTC. It specifies CSVGLVHEQYF.

V usage is TRBV6-5 and J usage is TRBJ2-5; D may be TRBD1 (6 bases). Trimming stripped 6 bases from V and 1 base from J, with 12 bases between. The CDR3 contains 14 residues. The germline V gene has CDR1 MNHEY and CDR2 SVGAGI. CDR3 nucleotides: TGTGCCAGCAGCTTTGACAGGAGCCAAGAGACCCAGTACTTC. Translated, it gives CASSFDRSQETQYF.

This rearrangement joins TRBV6-5 to TRBJ2-1; 8 bases align to TRBD1. J was trimmed by 4 bases and V by 0 bases; bases with no gene match: 5. The germline gives CDR1 MNHEY, CDR2 SVGAGI. The CDR3 length is 16 residues. This CDR3 is CASSYSGRGRYNEQFF. DNA for the CDR3: TGTGCCAGCAGTTACTCGGGCAGGGGGCGGTACAATGAGCAGTTCTTC.

V usage is TRBV3-1 (or the pseudogene TRBV3-2) and J usage is TRBJ2-1, with 7 bases that match TRBD1. CDR3 length: 15 amino acids. V was pared by 4 bases and J by 0 bases, with 3 bases of the junction left unmatched. CDR1 LGHDT and CDR2 YNNKEL come from the germline V gene (reference sequence). CDR3 protein: CASSPGQVSYNEQFF. The CDR3 DNA reads TGTGCCAGCAGCCCCGGACAGGTCTCCTACAATGAGCAGTTCTTC.

The genes are TRBV19 and TRBJ1-2; D gene unclear. This CDR3 region has 13 residues. V shed 3 bases and J shed 10 bases, with 15 bases lying between them. CDR1 and CDR2 from the germline V gene are LNHDA and SQIVND (reference sequence). The CDR3 is CASSIGSSSPYTF. The CDR3 nucleotides are TGTGCCAGTAGTATCGGTAGCTCCAGCCCCTACACCTTC.

J is TRBJ2-2 and V is TRBV7-3; TRBD2 is a possible D gene (6 bases). The V end was cut by 0 bases, the J end by 4 bases, with 12 bases between. Per germline, CDR1 SGHTA and CDR2 FQGTGA. The CDR3 is 16 amino acids. The CDR3 nucleotides are TGTGCCAGCAGCTTAACGGGCGGGACGACCACCGGGGAGCTGTTTTTT. Amino acid sequence: CASSLTGGTTTGELFF.

The genes are TRBV7-9 and TRBJ2-5; possibly TRBD2 for D (6 bases). This CDR3 has 14 amino acids. The V and J ends lost 2 bases and 5 bases respectively, with 12 bases between them. From germline, CDR1 is SEHNR and CDR2 FQNEAQ (reference sequence). The CDR3 region has the DNA TGTGCCAGCAGCTTAAGTGCAGGGAGGGAGACCCAGTACTTC. It translates to CASSLSAGRETQYF.

The rearrangement uses TRBV5-6 and TRBJ1-1; 10 positions agree with TRBD1. The CDR3 length is 16 residues. Germline assignment: CDR1 SGHDT and CDR2 YYEEEE. V trimming: 2 bases; J trimming: 1 base; junction bases outside the gene matches: 5. CDR3: CASSFGTGAPNTEAFF. The CDR3 region has the DNA TGTGCCAGCAGCTTCGGGACAGGGGCCCCGAACACTGAAGCTTTCTTT.

The V gene is TRBV7-8, the J gene TRBJ2-3; D is uncertain. Germline V gene data show CDR1 as SGHVS and CDR2 as FQNEAQ. This CDR3 spans 16 amino acids. Trimming removed 4 bases from V and 0 bases from J, with 14 bases in between. The DNA for the CDR3 is TGTGCCAGCAGCTCCCTTGGTGACTTTAGCACAGATACGCAGTATTTT. Residues: CASSSLGDFSTDTQYF.

This clone appeared a single time. J is TRBJ1-2 and V is TRBV5-8; TRBD1 matches at 11 bases. The CDR3 spans 15 residues. The junction had 5 bases not matched to a gene; V was cut back by 4 bases and J by 3 bases. Germline V CDR1 and CDR2: SGHTS, YDEGEE. The CDR3 DNA reads as TGTGCCAGCAGCCCCGGACAGGGGGCCTACTATGGCTACACCTTC. Protein sequence: CASSPGQGAYYGYTF. The full variable domain, completed using reference TRBV5-8 and TRBJ1-2, is EAGVTQSPTHLIKTRGQQATLRCSPISGHTSVYWYQQALGLGLQFLLWYDEGEERNRGNFPPRFSGRQFPNYSSELNVNALELEDSALYLCASSPGQGAYYGYTFGSGTRLTVV.